This T cell receptor (beta chain) was identified during a study of sequential checkpoint blockade in melanoma. The table came from immunoSEQ multiplex PCR; TCRdb's copy has only in-frame clones and leaves some out. The sample has around 5,700 clones; about 85% are singletons. The CDR3 totals 16 residues. After removal of 2 bases from V and 5 bases from J, the junction contained 12 bases not matched to a gene. CDR1 and CDR2 (germline): SGHNT, YYREEE (reference sequence). Treatment noted: randomized to nivolumab then ipilimumab (arm A) or the reverse (arm B). From thawed PBMCs, live CD3+CD8+ cells negative for CD19 and CD56 were sorted.

This TCR derives from a human donor with melanoma. The chain carries TRBV5-4 and TRBJ2-7, with TRBD2 matching over 8 bases. This specimen consisted of CD8+ T cells sorted from blood (inferred from file names), obtained from a patient given nivolumab and ipilimumab in sequence. The CDR3 sequence is CASSLGRAGARDEQYF. The CDR3, as DNA: TGTGCCAGCAGCTTAGGTCGAGCGGGGGCCCGAGACGAGCAGTACTTC.